The clone carrying this T cell receptor (beta chain) was counted a single time. In Seattle, patients joined the study during active infection and were tracked longitudinally. The sample is drawn from a study of blood T cell repertoires in COVID-19. Study background: The analysed material was cDNA or gDNA that came from T cells, B-cell-depleted T cells, or PBMCs.

In the authors' methods: Cell counts per sample came from amplifying reference gene primers. Measured with immunoSEQ multiplex PCR; TCRdb has only the in-frame clones, and not every one. Clone size and the V and J calls come from that table; the DNA yielded D and trimming. The table includes 250,000 to 300,000 clones, 70% to 90% detected once. The CDR3 has 16 amino acids. Germline CDR1 reads SGHRS; CDR2 reads YFSETQ. V shed 2 bases, J shed 2 bases, and the junction held 7 bases outside the gene matches. This clonotype was sampled from a woman aged 60 to 75 with COVID-19, enrolled during active disease. V and J are TRBV5-1 and TRBJ1-1, with 9 bases fitting TRBD1. Sequencing used peripheral blood. CDR3 residues: CASSFMTGGTNTEAFF. CDR3 DNA: TGCGCCAGCAGCTTCATGACAGGGGGGACAAACACTGAAGCTTTCTTT.